The next 3 T cell receptor beta chains were all read from a single sample in a study of T cell responses to AZD1222 COVID-19 vaccine. Some clones are missing from TCRdb's copy, which holds only in-frame ones; the method was immunoSEQ multiplex PCR. The sample yields some 190,000 clones, roughly nine tenths seen once. Specimen: peripheral blood, collected 28 days after the second AZD1222 dose. The receptor set was obtained from an adult who received the AZD1222 COVID-19 vaccine.

The chain employs TRBV4-3 and TRBJ2-1; D ambiguous. The germline V gene encodes CDR1 LGHNA and CDR2 YSLEER. V lost 0 bases and J lost 4, with 7 bases in between. CDR3 size: 14 residues. The DNA of the CDR3 is TGCGCCAGCAGCCAAGATACGCAGTACAATGAGCAGTTCTTC. Protein product: CASSQDTQYNEQFF.

The chain recombines TRBV25-1 with TRBJ1-6; no reliable D call. V lost 3 bases and J 8 bases, leaving 14 bases between the germline ends. This CDR3 contains 15 residues. Germline CDR1 is MGHDK and CDR2 is SYGVNS. The CDR3 here is CASSENTLEHSPLHF. CDR3 in DNA: TGTGCCAGCAGTGAGAACACCTTAGAGCATTCACCCCTCCACTTT.

The chain recombines TRBV6-1 with TRBJ2-7; 11 bases fit TRBD2. Germline V gives CDR1 MNHNS, CDR2 SASEGT. The CDR3 is 14 amino acids. V shed 6 bases and J 4 bases; nucleotides not matched to a gene: 5. CDR3 DNA: TGTGCCAGCAGCCCCACTAGCGGGAGTTACGAGCAGTACTTC. Its protein product is CASSPTSGSYEQYF.